These 25 T cell receptor beta chains were all obtained from the same sample, sequenced in a study of OX40 agonist ivuxolimab in advanced cancers. Method: immunoSEQ multiplex PCR; TCRdb's copy keeps in-frame clones and lacks some. Of roughly 38,000 clones in the sample, less than 85% were seen once. The sequences come from CD4+ or CD8+ T cells sorted from blood, collected in a trial of the OX40 agonist ivuxolimab. Receptors originate from an adult with an advanced solid tumor such as melanoma, head and neck, liver or kidney cancer.

The rearrangement links TRBV5-1 to TRBJ2-5, with TRBD2 matching over 7 bases. The CDR3 runs 15 residues. The germline gives CDR1 SGHRS, CDR2 YFSETQ. Unmatched junction bases numbered 6, after V lost 3 bases and J lost 1 base. The DNA for the CDR3 is TGCGCCAGCAGCTGGGAGGGGTCGGGCCAAGAGACCCAGTACTTC. Translation gives CASSWEGSGQETQYF.

The V and J genes are TRBV7-6 and TRBJ2-1; 9 nucleotides match TRBD2. The V gene end was trimmed by 6 bases and the J gene end by 8 bases; junction bases not matched to a gene: 11. The CDR3 runs to 15 residues. Germline V lookup: CDR1 SGHVS, CDR2 FNYEAQ. CDR3 in amino acids: CASSWSGGKLDEQFF. CDR3 bases: TGTGCCAGCAGTTGGAGCGGGGGGAAACTGGATGAGCAGTTCTTC.

The genes are TRBV9 and TRBJ2-2; D is uncertain. The CDR3 is 12 residues long. V was clipped by 2 bases and J by 6 bases, with 5 bases between them. Looked up from germline, CDR1 is SGDLS and CDR2 is YYNGEE. CDR3 in DNA: TGTGCCAGCAGCGTCCTCTCCGGGGAGCTGTTTTTT. This translates into CASSVLSGELFF.

This clone showed up just a few times. V and J are TRBV11-3 and TRBJ2-7; TRBD2 matches 9 bases. Germline trimming cut 0 bases from V and 7 bases from J; bases unmatched to any gene: 7. The germline V gene encodes CDR1 SGHNT and CDR2 YENEEA. There are 15 residues in the CDR3. The CDR3 DNA reads as TGTGCCAGCAGCTTAGATGGCCTAGCGGGGCGGGAGCAGTACTTC. Its translation is CASSLDGLAGREQYF.

The chain couples TRBV5-1 to TRBJ2-7, with TRBD2 identical over 7 bases. TRBJ2-1 explains the end of the DNA better; the J call may be wrong. CDR1 and CDR2 from the germline V gene are SGHRS and YFSETQ. This CDR3 spans 14 amino acids. The CDR3 reads CASSSGTNSNEQFF. As DNA, the CDR3 is TGCGCCAGCAGCTCCGGGACTAACAGCAATGAGCAGTTCTTC.

This clone was seen a few times. The chain couples TRBV25-1 to TRBJ2-2, with 10 nucleotides matching TRBD1. Trimming removed 6 bases from V and 6 bases from J; junction bases left unmatched: 4. The CDR3 is 14 amino acids. Germline CDR1 reads MGHDK; CDR2 reads SYGVNS. The CDR3 reads CASRGQGRAGELFF. CDR3 DNA: TGTGCCAGCAGGGGACAGGGGAGGGCCGGGGAGCTGTTTTTT.

This rearrangement joins TRBV7-2 to TRBJ2-3, with D perhaps given as TRBD1 or TRBD2 (6 bases each). The V end was cut by 2 bases, the J end by 2 bases, with 20 bases between. The CDR3 contains 18 residues. Germline loops: CDR1 SGHTA, CDR2 FQGNSA. The CDR3: CASSLSPTEGGLTDTQYF. In nucleotides, the CDR3 is TGTGCCAGCAGCTTATCCCCGACTGAAGGGGGGCTCACAGATACGCAGTATTTT.

This clone was seen only a few times. The gene calls are TRBV9 and TRBJ1-6; D perhaps matches TRBD1 (5 bases). CDR1 and CDR2 from the germline V gene are SGDLS and YYNGEE. The CDR3 is made up of 13 amino acids. V dropped 4 bases and J dropped 10 bases, with 12 bases sitting between them. The CDR3: CASSTRDVSPLHF. The DNA of the CDR3 is TGTGCCAGCAGCACTCGGGACGTCTCACCCCTCCACTTT.

The genes are TRBV7-2 and TRBJ2-3, with TRBD2 identical over 8 bases. Trimming at V came to 0 bases and at J to 6 bases, leaving 17 bases not matched to a gene. CDR1 and CDR2 (germline): SGHTA, FQGNSA. The CDR3 is 19 residues long. CDR3 residues: CASSLARRFSGVPRDTQYF. In DNA, the CDR3 is TGTGCCAGCAGCTTAGCTCGAAGGTTTAGCGGGGTGCCCCGGGATACGCAGTATTTT.

This chain uses TRBV5-1 with TRBJ1-1; tentatively, D is TRBD1 (5 bases). The CDR3 has 15 residues. Deletions cut 1 base from V and 4 bases from J, with 14 bases between. Germline V gene lookup returns CDR1 SGHRS and CDR2 YFSETQ. The CDR3 DNA follows: TGCGCCAGCAGCTTGATGCAGGGTTCGGTCACTGAAGCTTTCTTT. Its translation is CASSLMQGSVTEAFF.

This clone was detected once. The chain uses TRBV15 and TRBJ1-5; TRBD1 aligns across 8 bases. The junction had 7 bases not matched to a gene; V was cut back by 5 bases and J by 7 bases. CDR1 and CDR2 from the germline V gene are LNHNV and YYDKDF (reference sequence). The CDR3 has 14 residues. CDR3 nucleotide sequence: TGTGCCACCAGCTCTGCCCAGGGGGCCCAGCCCCAGCATTTT. It specifies CATSSAQGAQPQHF.

In nucleotides, the CDR3 is TGTGCCAGCAGTGGTCAGGGACCTCCGGACAATCAGCCCCAGCATTTT. Its translation: CASSGQGPPDNQPQHF. The V and J genes are TRBV25-1 and TRBJ1-5; D perhaps matches TRBD1 (5 bases). CDR3 size: 16 residues. The V and J ends lost 4 bases and 3 bases respectively, with 16 bases between them. The germline CDR1 and CDR2 sequences are MGHDK and SYGVNS.

The CDR3 DNA sequence: TGTGCCAGCAGTCGGGGACCCACCTACGAGCAGTACTTC. It specifies CASSRGPTYEQYF. The J gene is TRBJ2-7, the V gene TRBV6-5; TRBD1 or TRBD2 may be the D gene (5 bases each). Germline V lookup: CDR1 MNHEY, CDR2 SVGAGI. There are 13 residues in the CDR3. Trimming took 5 bases from V and 2 from J, leaving 10 bases between them.

The rearrangement uses TRBV10-3 and TRBJ1-5; TRBD1 is a possible D gene (6 bases). V was clipped by 6 bases and J by 9 bases, with 15 bases between them. Germline V gene data show CDR1 as ENHRY and CDR2 as SYGVKD. This CDR3 has 13 amino acids. The CDR3 DNA reads as TGTGCCATCAGAGTGGCAGGGGAAGGGCCCCAGCATTTT. Protein sequence: CAIRVAGEGPQHF.

The chain recombines TRBV7-2 with TRBJ2-3; D possibly matches TRBD1 or TRBD2 (7 bases each). V lost 5 bases, J lost 8 bases, and 23 bases lay in between. Germline CDR1 is SGHTA and CDR2 is FQGNSA. This CDR3 is built from 16 residues. CDR3 protein: CASSPMSTGEGGTQYF. CDR3 nucleotide sequence: TGTGCCAGCAGCCCGATGAGTACAGGGGAGGGGGGTACGCAGTATTTT.

This chain uses TRBV19 with TRBJ2-5; D unresolved. The length of the CDR3 is 12 residues. Trimming left V 6 bases short and J 0 bases short, with 5 bases between. Germline-derived CDR1 and CDR2 are LNHDA and SQIVND (reference sequence). CDR3 residues: CASSRNQETQYF. CDR3 nucleotides: TGTGCCAGTAGCAGAAACCAAGAGACCCAGTACTTC.

This clone has only one observation. The chain uses TRBV11-2 and TRBJ2-3; TRBD2 agrees at 11 bases. Germline CDR1 is SGHAT and CDR2 is FQNNGV. CDR3 length: 16 residues. J lost 5 bases, V lost 2 bases, and 6 bases had no gene match. CDR3 in DNA: TGTGCCAGCAGCTTACGCATAGCGGGGGGGCGAGATACGCAGTATTTT. The encoded protein is CASSLRIAGGRDTQYF.

The chain carries TRBV19 and TRBJ1-3; no clear D gene. The germline V gene encodes CDR1 LNHDA and CDR2 SQIVND (reference sequence). The CDR3 loop spans 17 amino acids. The V end lost 5 bases, the J end lost 0 bases, and 17 bases lay between the germline ends. The CDR3 DNA reads as TGTGCCAGTAGTCTTAGGACGGTCCTGACCTCTGGAAACACCATATATTTT. Translated, it gives CASSLRTVLTSGNTIYF.

The J gene is TRBJ2-1, the V gene TRBV5-1, with 9 bases matching TRBD1. The CDR3 loop spans 16 amino acids. V shed 4 bases and J 0 bases; nucleotides not matched to a gene: 5. The germline CDR1 and CDR2 sequences are SGHRS and YFSETQ. The CDR3 DNA reads TGCGCCAGCAGCAGGACAGGGGATGGCTCCTACAATGAGCAGTTCTTC. Translated: CASSRTGDGSYNEQFF. Together with reference TRBV5-1 and TRBJ2-1, the CDR3 gives the full variable domain: KAGVTQTPRYLIKTRGQQVTLSCSPISGHRSVSWYQQTPGQGLQFLFEYFSETQRNKGNFPGRFSGRQFSNSRSEMNVSTLELGDSALYLCASSRTGDGSYNEQFFGPGTRLTVL.

The chain links TRBV11-2 to TRBJ1-6, with a tentative D call TRBD1 (6 bases). Germline CDR1 and CDR2: SGHAT and FQNNGV. V lost 2 bases and J lost 10, with 15 bases in between. CDR3 length: 15 residues. The CDR3 DNA follows: TGTGCCAGCAGCTTAAGGTCGCAGGGGAACTCACCCCTCCACTTT. Amino acid sequence: CASSLRSQGNSPLHF.

The chain recombines TRBV19 with TRBJ2-2; TRBD1 might be the D (6 bases). Trimming cost V 5 bases and J 5 bases, with 15 bases left between them. The length of the CDR3 is 15 residues. CDR1 is LNHDA and CDR2 is SQIVND in the germline V gene (reference sequence). CDR3 nucleotides: TGTGCCAGTAGTGCCCAGGGCAGGGGAACCGGGGAGCTGTTTTTT. This sequence encodes CASSAQGRGTGELFF.

This rearrangement joins TRBV7-3 to TRBJ2-1; 8 positions agree with TRBD2. Germline V gene sequence: CDR1 SGHTA, CDR2 FQGTGA. The trim removed 4 bases at V and 1 base at J, leaving 6 bases unmatched. The CDR3 runs 16 residues. The CDR3 reads CASSSQAGVSYNEQFF. DNA for the CDR3: TGTGCCAGCAGCTCACAAGCGGGGGTTTCCTACAATGAGCAGTTCTTC.

This clone was detected only a few times. The gene calls are TRBV7-9 and TRBJ2-3, with D tentatively TRBD1 or TRBD2 (5 bases each). This CDR3 is 12 amino acids long. Trimming took off 5 bases at V and 8 bases at J, with 11 bases between the two ends. Looked up from germline, CDR1 is SEHNR and CDR2 is FQNEAQ (reference sequence). Written as DNA, the CDR3 is TGTGCCAGCAGCCTCACGAGGGGTACGCAGTATTTT. Its protein product is CASSLTRGTQYF.

V and J are TRBV6-6 and TRBJ1-6, with no clear D. The CDR3 is made up of 14 amino acids. The V end lost 9 bases, the J end lost 10 bases, and 19 bases lay between the germline ends. CDR1 is MNHNY, CDR2 SVGAGI, per germline (reference sequence). CDR3 DNA: TGTGCCAGTAGAAGGTTGGGATTGGGCTCACCCCTCCACTTT. This translates into CASRRLGLGSPLHF.

The chain combines TRBV5-1 with TRBJ2-3; TRBD2 matches at 15 bases. CDR1 and CDR2 from the germline V gene are SGHRS and YFSETQ. This CDR3 has 16 residues. Unmatched junction bases numbered 4, after V lost 4 bases and J lost 4 bases. CDR3 nucleotides: TGCGCCAGCAGCGGACTAGCGGGGGGGCCGGCAGATACGCAGTATTTT. Residues: CASSGLAGGPADTQYF.